One and the same sample provided the 10 T cell receptor beta chains below, sequenced in a study of T cell responses to AZD1222 COVID-19 vaccine. Produced via immunoSEQ multiplex PCR; TCRdb's table is partial and in-frame only. The data contain fewer than 180,000 clones, around 90% of them singletons. The input for sequencing was peripheral blood, taken 28 days after the second AZD1222 dose. The receptor set was obtained from an adult who received the AZD1222 COVID-19 vaccine.

The gene calls are TRBV4-1 and TRBJ2-2; D gene uncertain. CDR3 length: 16 amino acids. V was cut by 6 bases and J by 6 bases, with 20 bases left in between. In germline, CDR1 is MGHRA, CDR2 YSYEKL. The DNA for the CDR3 is TGCGCCAGCAGTAATATAGGGCGCGGTAGCCCCGGGGAGCTGTTTTTT. This gives the protein CASSNIGRGSPGELFF.

The chain recombines TRBV3-1 (or the pseudogene TRBV3-2) with TRBJ2-7; 8 nucleotides match TRBD2. Unmatched junction bases numbered 5, after V lost 4 bases and J lost 3 bases. Germline loops: CDR1 LGHDT, CDR2 YNNKEL (reference sequence). The CDR3 is 14 residues long. CDR3 loop: CASSPSGSGYEQYF. The CDR3 DNA sequence: TGTGCCAGCAGCCCGAGCGGGAGCGGCTACGAGCAGTACTTC.

The CDR3 protein is CASSFGARDPDTGELFF. CDR3 sequence (DNA): TGTGCCAGCAGCTTCGGCGCCCGGGACCCTGACACCGGGGAGCTGTTTTTT. The rearrangement links TRBV7-6 to TRBJ2-2; D might be TRBD1 or TRBD2, each matching 5 bases. The CDR3 loop spans 17 amino acids. With 3 bases removed from V and 3 bases from J, the gap between germline ends came to 17 bases. Germline V gene sequence: CDR1 SGHVS, CDR2 FNYEAQ.

This chain joins TRBV19 and TRBJ2-1, with D perhaps matching TRBD2 (5 bases). The CDR3 loop spans 14 amino acids. The V gene lost 7 bases and the J gene lost 0 bases, with 10 bases spanning the gap. Germline loops: CDR1 LNHDA, CDR2 SQIVND (reference sequence). The CDR3 DNA sequence: TGTGCCAGTACTCAGCGGAGCTCCTACAATGAGCAGTTCTTC. It specifies CASTQRSSYNEQFF.

The chain couples TRBV9 to TRBJ2-7, with 15 bases identical to TRBD2. The CDR3 totals 17 residues. Germline CDR1 is SGDLS and CDR2 is YYNGEE. J gave up 5 bases and V 0 bases, and 6 bases lay outside the gene matches. CDR3 nucleotide sequence: TGTGCCAGCAGCGTAGATAAGGGACTAGCGGGGGGCAACGAGCAGTACTTC. It codes for CASSVDKGLAGGNEQYF.

The V and J genes are TRBV9 and TRBJ1-1; 7 bases line up with TRBD1. Trimming cost V 3 bases and J 3 bases; bases outside gene matches: 5. Germline lookup yields CDR1 SGDLS and CDR2 YYNGEE. This CDR3 spans 14 amino acids. CDR3 DNA: TGTGCCAGCAGCGCGCAGGGGGTTCACACTGAAGCTTTCTTT. Translating it yields CASSAQGVHTEAFF.

The chain has TRBV4-1 and TRBJ1-3; a possible D gene is TRBD1 (6 bases). Trimming pared 1 base from V and 6 bases from J, leaving 13 bases between. The CDR3 consists of 15 residues. Germline CDR1 reads MGHRA; CDR2 reads YSYEKL. CDR3 coding DNA: TGCGCCAGCAGCCAAGTTCTCAGGACAGAAAACACCATATATTTT. Translated: CASSQVLRTENTIYF.

V is TRBV9 and J is TRBJ2-5, with 8 nucleotides matching TRBD2. The germline V gene encodes CDR1 SGDLS and CDR2 YYNGEE. This CDR3 has 17 amino acids. Unmatched junction bases numbered 16, after V lost 4 bases and J lost 5 bases. CDR3 region: CASSSSGGRTRWETQYF. The DNA of the CDR3 is TGTGCCAGCAGCTCAAGTGGCGGGAGGACAAGGTGGGAGACCCAGTACTTC.

In its sample, this clone was seen many times. The CDR3 DNA follows: TGTGCCAGCAGTTCACACTCACCAGATACGCAGTATTTT. Translating gives CASSSHSPDTQYF. The gene calls are TRBV27 and TRBJ2-3; D not resolved. The CDR3 totals 13 residues. Germline loops: CDR1 MNHEY, CDR2 SMNVEV (reference sequence). V lost 4 bases, J lost 4 bases, and 9 bases lay in between.

The rearrangement joins TRBV7-2 to TRBJ1-2; no reliable D call. Trimming removed 1 base from V and 8 bases from J, with 11 bases in between. Germline V CDR1 and CDR2: SGHTA, FQGNSA. The CDR3 is made up of 13 amino acids. The CDR3 region is CASSLVGSGGYTF. CDR3 in DNA: TGTGCCAGCAGCTTAGTGGGCAGTGGGGGCTACACCTTC.